This T cell receptor beta chain was identified in a study of response to subunit inactivated influenza vaccine. Study results and limitations: Authors suggested each seasonal influenza vaccination recruits few new T cells.

This CDR3 contains 14 residues. Germline CDR1 is LNHNV and CDR2 is YYDKDF (reference sequence). The ends lost 1 base at V and 7 bases at J; junction bases unmatched: 3. From the RT-PCR reads, TCRdb called clonotypes with MiXCR, one entry per CDR3 protein. The top ten hold around 6.5% of the sample, which has around 760,000 distinct CDR3 sequences, approximately 15% seen once. Details on this clonotype: No antigen is known for it.

The chain is built from TRBV15 and TRBJ2-1, with 8 bases identical to TRBD2. The source was PBMCs from blood, collected 14 to 15 days before vaccination. The clonotype was recovered from a man between 45 and 60 years old who received an inactivated influenza vaccine. The CDR3 is CATSRVERGNEQFF. The CDR3 DNA follows: TGTGCCACCAGCAGAGTTGAGCGGGGGAATGAGCAGTTCTTC.